This T cell receptor (beta chain) was sequenced during a study of blood T cells in healthy people across ages. The study isolated at least 7 million PBMCs from each sample. Total RNA, at least 6 micrograms per sample, came from PBMCs. Through a sample-barcoded 5' primer and a J-beta primer mix, a second PCR was run for about 6 to 12 cycles. TCRdb itself ran the 5' RACE reads through MiXCR, one entry per CDR3 protein. This table holds some 670,000 distinct CDR3 sequences, 40% to 65% found once. General study results and limits: Age advanced and TCR beta diversity per million T cells fell, roughly linearly.

Germline V gene lookup returns CDR1 SGHTA and CDR2 FQGTGA. V was trimmed by 5 bases and J by 4 bases, leaving 11 bases between them. The CDR3 totals 13 residues. With regard to this clonotype: Its antigen remains unidentified.

The source material was blood. The clonotype originates from an elderly woman in good health. The chain couples TRBV7-3 to TRBJ1-2; unclear D gene. CDR3 in amino acids: CASSEQGFYGYTF. CDR3 in DNA: TGTGCCAGCAGCGAACAAGGCTTCTATGGCTACACCTTC.